This TCR beta chain emerged from a study of patients and donors after allogeneic stem cell transplantation. Each CDR3 protein gets one entry after TCRdb re-called the RT-PCR reads with MiXCR. The sample yields roughly 2,500 distinct CDR3 sequences, 7.9% seen once. The CDR3 totals 12 residues. Per germline, CDR1 SGHRS and CDR2 YFSETQ. Trimming left V 2 bases short and J 2 bases short, with 4 bases between. This clonotype was observed a few times. This receptor was taken from a human donor who was either an allogeneic HSCT recipient or a stem cell or donor lymphocyte infusion donor (not recorded which). It is not recorded whose cells these are; they may come from a transplant donor. This chain connects TRBV5-1 to TRBJ2-5; no firm D call. The specimen sequenced was blood, either unsorted or a sorted T cell fraction (not recorded which). The CDR3 region is CASSFDQETQYF. In DNA, the CDR3 is TGCGCCAGCAGCTTCGATCAAGAGACCCAGTACTTC.